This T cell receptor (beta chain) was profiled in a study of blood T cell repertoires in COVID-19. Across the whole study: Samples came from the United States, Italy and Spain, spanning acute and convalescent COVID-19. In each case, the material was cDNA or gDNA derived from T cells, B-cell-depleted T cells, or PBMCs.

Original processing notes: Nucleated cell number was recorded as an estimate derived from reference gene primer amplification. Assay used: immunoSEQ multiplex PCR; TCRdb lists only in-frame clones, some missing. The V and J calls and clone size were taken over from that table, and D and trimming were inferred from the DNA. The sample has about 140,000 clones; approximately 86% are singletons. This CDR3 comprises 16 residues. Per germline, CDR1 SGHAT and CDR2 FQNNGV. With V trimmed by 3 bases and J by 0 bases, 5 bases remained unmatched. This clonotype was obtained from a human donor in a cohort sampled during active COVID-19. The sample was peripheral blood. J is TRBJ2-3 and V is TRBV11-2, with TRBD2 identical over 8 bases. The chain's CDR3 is CASSFSGDSSTDTQYF. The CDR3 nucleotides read TGTGCCAGCAGCTTTAGCGGGGATTCTAGCACAGATACGCAGTATTTT.